This T cell receptor beta chain was obtained from a study of cytomegalovirus exposure and HLA in healthy donors (dated by TCRdb to 2015 to 2018). For the study in its entirety: According to an earlier analysis of a few hundred of the donors, about 179 million T cells yielded over 90 million unique TCR beta sequences and about 300 Gb of sequence data. HLA typing included class I and class II loci at four-digit resolution. The genetic ancestry cluster associated with self-reported Caucasian donors included about 84% of the roughly 380 genotyped donors. In addition to the first cohort of approximately 650 subjects, a separate validation cohort of under 150 different subjects was used. Every discovery cohort repertoire had been produced on one sequencing platform. Roughly 5 DR-DQ haplotypes were handled as single units for association and clustering, since linkage in the cohort was strong. Donor age, sex, ethnicity and CMV serostatus were collected together with the repertoire data. To predict cytomegalovirus infection status, the study brought together high-throughput TCR immunosequencing, statistical association of individual TCRs with disease status, and machine learning. A later genetic analysis took genome-wide SNP genotypes for about 60% of the roughly 670 donors and used that subset as a discovery cohort. On average, around 240,000 unique TCR beta nucleotide sequences were sequenced per donor among about 400 genotyped donors of the cohort, with about 19% of those sequences being non-productive. Rather than drawing on any new phenotypic data, the later analysis identified candidate immune exposures from TCR beta sequences and the way those sequences occurred across donors. A later analysis re-analyzed previously published TCR beta repertoires from roughly 690 donors and added high-resolution HLA genotyping to study TCR occurrence patterns. The number of typed donors differed by locus: about 620-630 for A, B, C, DRB1 and DQB1; 500 to 550 for DQA1; approximately 600 for DPA1; and around 490 for DPB1. The study aimed to test whether cataloging public T cell receptors could reveal signatures of past pathogen exposure. In an earlier analysis of roughly 580 of the donors, high-throughput TCR beta sequencing was used to judge whether each TCR beta V gene segment behaved as functional or pseudogenic. An early release covering roughly 580 HLA-typed donors comprised about 300 gigabases of sequencing data and around 85 million unique TCR sequences. The T cell repertoires of 666 subjects were profiled by immunosequencing and related to cytomegalovirus serostatus. The study at large found these results: According to a later analysis, parvovirus B19, influenza, CMV and Epstein-Barr virus appeared linked to several top co-occurrence clusters. A later analysis found that HLA-associated TCR beta chains were more clonally expanded and had lower generation probabilities than equally common non-associated chains. According to the authors, the approach could potentially be generalized to other disease states and immunological phenotypes. A total of fewer than 200 TCR beta chains were listed by the study as associated with cytomegalovirus. A few of the identified cytomegalovirus-associated TCR beta chains were confirmed in vitro to be specific for cytomegalovirus antigens. For the cohort, immune exposure information was limited to CMV serostatus. Most TCR sequences were observed very rarely across donors, whereas some public TCRs were present in many individuals. In an earlier analysis of approximately 590 of the donors, most TCR beta V segments appeared in productive rearrangements about 87% or about 30% of the time, broadly matching IMGT annotations. Linkage disequilibrium might explain the correlated functional status among segregating V segments, but an unknown experimental factor could not be excluded. Only TCR beta chains were sequenced in this cohort, and the absence of alpha or paired-chain data limited detectable features. Because HLA typing was missing for some donors at each locus, association tests included only the typed subset. A cluster of highly shared sequence variants was judged likely to be a technical artifact of the sequencing pipeline. In a later analysis, the rate of TCR association differed among HLA loci, with DRB1 alleles having the most associated TCRs and HLA-C alleles having the fewest. Sequencing depth was assumed to be roughly uniform across donors in the presence/absence analyses, though that assumption may not hold. The classifier was reported to diagnose cytomegalovirus status with high specificity and sensitivity in both the original and validation cohorts. Because counts were too low, roughly 16 rarely observed V segments, including chromosome 9 orphons, were left out of the earlier analysis of roughly 600 of the donors. At a false discovery rate of 0.05, a later analysis linked under 20,000 TCR beta sequences to specific HLA alleles. Some IMGT-functional V segments, including TRBV6-2 and TRBV6-3, could not be distinguished by the 87-base-pair reads and were therefore excluded. A later genetic analysis reported fewer N-insertions in productive TCRs among donors in an Asian-associated ancestry cluster than the roughly 700-donor mean. When HLA alleles, especially DR and DQ, strongly co-occurred, attributing TCR associations to individual alleles was difficult. A further reported finding was that TCR beta sequences accurately predicted the HLA-A and HLA-B alleles for most subjects in the first cohort. In a later genetic analysis, a missense DCLRE1C variant was associated with V-gene and J-gene trimming of TCR beta chains, and the association was replicated in an independent cohort. According to a later analysis, most CMV-associated TCR beta chains appeared to be HLA-restricted, and the HLA associations seemed to be driven largely by CMV exposure.

The cohort was made up of roughly 670 healthy bone marrow donors. All cohort members were sampled while nominally healthy, although unrecorded immune exposures were likely present. The donor tested CMV seropositive, placing the donor among the 250 to 350 seropositive members of the cohort. Every donor gave a peripheral blood sample, and the peripheral blood mononuclear cells from that sample were used for TCR beta sequencing. The Qiagen DNeasy Blood Extraction Kit was used to extract genomic DNA from the blood cell samples. Regarding this clone: Its recognized antigen is unknown. Per-nucleotide qualities are absent, and no much larger clonotype sits a single base away.

The CDR3 covers 15 residues, taking in both the cysteine and the phenylalanine. The CDR3 DNA has 45 bases and is translated from base 1. V is pared back by 4 bases and J by 8 bases, with 21 bases lying between the germline termini. Per the germline V gene (reference sequence), SGHNT is the CDR1 and YYREEE is the CDR2. Library preparation used the immunoSEQ multiplex PCR assay. The multiplex PCR relied on a mix of 60 forward primers for TCR Vbeta segments and 13 reverse primers for TCR Jbeta segments. Amplification of the CDR3 region of rearranged TCR beta genes was performed with a multiplex PCR assay on genomic DNA. Amplified TCR beta libraries were sequenced as 87-base-pair reads on the Illumina HiSeq System. Regarding the original processing steps: A later analysis tallied roughly 78 million unique TCR beta chains across the 660 or so repertoires, and approximately 12 million of those chains were shared by two or more donors. Raw reads were error-corrected and collapsed into unique sequences by a nearest-neighbor algorithm in which closely related sequences were merged to remove PCR and sequencing errors. Alignment of CDR3 sequences to IMGT reference sequences was used to assign V, D and J gene segments. For a sequence to be retained, a match of at least six nucleotides to both a V gene segment and a J gene segment was required. Rearrangements were classified as productive when the CDR3 lacked stop codons and remained in frame with V and J, and all other rearrangements were classified as non-productive. CDR3 was defined by IMGT convention, running from the second conserved V-encoded cysteine to the conserved J-encoded phenylalanine. The earlier analysis of approximately 590 of the donors excluded any sequence lacking an unambiguous match to a single V gene segment. In an earlier analysis of 587 of the donors, V segments were called functional above 56.7% productive rearrangements and were called segregating when the between-donor standard deviation exceeded 5%. A statistical classification framework was built to diagnose cytomegalovirus status from the catalog of TCR beta chain sequences. In a later analysis, V and J genes were assigned by comparing TCR nucleotide sequences against IMGT/GENE-DB human TR gene sequences. Using the TCRdist pipeline, a later analysis assigned CDR3 sequences along with most-parsimonious VDJ recombination scenarios. In a later analysis, each TCR beta chain was defined by its CDR3 amino acid sequence together with its V-gene family, and reads lacking a unique V-gene family were excluded. To address suspected cross-contamination and a sequencing artifact, a later analysis removed several hundred highly shared, low-generation-probability nucleotide sequences. For each public chain, a later analysis derived a clonal expansion index from normalized ranks of inferred template counts within each repertoire. A later analysis computed generation probabilities with a VDJ recombination model fitted to out-of-frame rearrangements, and checked the results against IGoR. Hypergeometric tests were used in a later analysis to score TCR-TCR, TCR-HLA and TCR-CMV co-occurrence, with a repertoire-size bias correction applied to the TCR pairs. In a later analysis, false discovery rates were estimated by permuting HLA or CMV assignments 20 times. A later analysis grouped co-occurring TCRs with DBSCAN, adding TCRdist sequence similarity when clustering within HLA-allele-positive subsets. For co-occurrence clustering, repertoires with fewer than 30,000 or more than 120,000 public chains were excluded, along with four or five repertoires with anomalous nucleotide sharing. The clones in this table, taken by TCRdb from immuneACCESS, are in-frame only. Not every clone is retained; where verified, under half of the shortfall comes from an unresolved V gene, and the cause of the rest is unknown. The D gene and trimming were derived from the DNA, and the V and J assignments and clone size from that table. The sample profile shows 100,000 to 150,000 clones; approximately 87% of them were found once. The leading ten clones occupy 20% of the sample.

Sequencing was performed on PBMCs. This receptor chain uses TRBV5-4 and TRBJ1-2; the D region possibly corresponds to TRBD1 (6 bases align). The receptor was derived from a man aged 18 to 30 in good health and CMV-seropositive. The nucleotide sequence reads TGTGCCAGCAGCCGGTGGGGGGCGGGGGAGAGCGGCTACACCTTC. It is translated as CASSRWGAGESGYTF.